The present entry profiles one T cell receptor beta chain with its context. CDR3 length equals 15 residues. The ends lost 0 bases at V and 11 bases at J; junction bases unmatched: 15. Germline CDR1 is SQVTM and CDR2 is ANQGSEA. The data stem from a study of cytomegalovirus exposure and HLA in healthy donors. The PCR made use of 60 Vbeta and 13 Jbeta primers. Assay used: immunoSEQ multiplex PCR; TCRdb lists only in-frame clones, some missing. The sample has some 77,000 clones; roughly 80% are singletons. The receptor comes from a man aged 50 or older in good health and CMV-seropositive. The chain combines TRBV29-1 with TRBJ2-5; 7 bases are shared with TRBD1. The sample consisted of PBMCs. The DNA of the CDR3 is TGCAGCGTTGAAGAACCCGGGACAGCCTCCTTTACACAGTACTTC. This gives the protein CSVEEPGTASFTQYF.